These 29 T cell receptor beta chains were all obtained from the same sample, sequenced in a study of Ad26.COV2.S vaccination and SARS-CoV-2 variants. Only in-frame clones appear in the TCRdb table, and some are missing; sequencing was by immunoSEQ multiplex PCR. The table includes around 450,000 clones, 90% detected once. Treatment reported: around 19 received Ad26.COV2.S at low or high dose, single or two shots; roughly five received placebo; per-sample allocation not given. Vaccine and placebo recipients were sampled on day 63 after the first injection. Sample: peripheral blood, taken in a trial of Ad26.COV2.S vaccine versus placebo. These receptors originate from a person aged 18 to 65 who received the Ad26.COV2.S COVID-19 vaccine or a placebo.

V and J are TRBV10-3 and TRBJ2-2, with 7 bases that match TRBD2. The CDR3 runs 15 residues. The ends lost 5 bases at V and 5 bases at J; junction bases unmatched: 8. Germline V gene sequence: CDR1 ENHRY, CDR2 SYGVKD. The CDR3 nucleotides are TGTGCCATCAGTTCTAGCGGCTGGAGGACCGGGGAGCTGTTTTTT. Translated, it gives CAISSSGWRTGELFF.

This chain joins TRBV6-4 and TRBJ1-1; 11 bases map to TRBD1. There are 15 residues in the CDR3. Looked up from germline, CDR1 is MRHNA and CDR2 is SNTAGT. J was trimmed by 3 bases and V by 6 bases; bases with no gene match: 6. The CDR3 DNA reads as TGTGCCAGCAGCCAGGACAGGGGGCCCGACACTGAAGCTTTCTTT. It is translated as CASSQDRGPDTEAFF.

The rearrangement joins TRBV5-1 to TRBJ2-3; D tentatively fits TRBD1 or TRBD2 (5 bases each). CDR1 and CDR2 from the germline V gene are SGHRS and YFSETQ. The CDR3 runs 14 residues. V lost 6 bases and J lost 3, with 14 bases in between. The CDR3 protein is CASTLGERTDTQYF. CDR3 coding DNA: TGCGCCAGCACCCTGGGGGAGAGGACAGATACGCAGTATTTT.

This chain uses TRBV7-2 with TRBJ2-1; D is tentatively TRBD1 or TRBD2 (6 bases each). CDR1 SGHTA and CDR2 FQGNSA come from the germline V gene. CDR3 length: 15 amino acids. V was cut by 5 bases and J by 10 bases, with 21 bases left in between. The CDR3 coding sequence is TGTGCCAGCAGCCCTCGCAGGGGAGGCCGTACCGAGCAGTTCTTC. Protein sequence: CASSPRRGGRTEQFF. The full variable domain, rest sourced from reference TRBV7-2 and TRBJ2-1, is GAGVSQSPSNKVTEKGKDVELRCDPISGHTALYWYRQSLGQGLEFLIYFQGNSAPDKSGLPSDRFSAERTGGSVSTLTIQRTQQEDSAVYLCASSPRRGGRTEQFFGPGTRLTVL.

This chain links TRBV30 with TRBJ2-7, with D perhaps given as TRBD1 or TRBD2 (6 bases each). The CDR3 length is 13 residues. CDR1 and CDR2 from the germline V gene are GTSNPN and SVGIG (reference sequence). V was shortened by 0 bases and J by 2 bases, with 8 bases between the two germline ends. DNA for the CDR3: TGTGCCTGGAGTGTAGGGGGGCCCTACGAGCAGTACTTC. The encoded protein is CAWSVGGPYEQYF.

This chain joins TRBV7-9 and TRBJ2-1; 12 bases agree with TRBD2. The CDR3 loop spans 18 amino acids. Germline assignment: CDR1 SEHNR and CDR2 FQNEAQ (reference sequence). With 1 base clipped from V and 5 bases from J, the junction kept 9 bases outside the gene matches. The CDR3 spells CASSLGERGLAGNNEQFF. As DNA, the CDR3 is TGTGCCAGCAGCTTAGGGGAGAGAGGACTAGCGGGAAACAATGAGCAGTTCTTC.

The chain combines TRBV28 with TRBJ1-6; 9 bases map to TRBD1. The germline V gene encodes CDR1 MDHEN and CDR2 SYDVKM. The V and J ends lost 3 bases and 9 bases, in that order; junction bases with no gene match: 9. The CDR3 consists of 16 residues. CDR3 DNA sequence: TGTGCCAGCAGTTTTGGGGGACAGGGATTTATTTCACCCCTCCACTTT. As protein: CASSFGGQGFISPLHF.

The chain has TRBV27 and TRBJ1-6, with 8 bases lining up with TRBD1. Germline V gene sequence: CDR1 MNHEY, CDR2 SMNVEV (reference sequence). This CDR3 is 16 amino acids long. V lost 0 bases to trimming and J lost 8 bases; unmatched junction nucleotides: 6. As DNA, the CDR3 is TGTGCCAGCAGTTTATCGGGGCAGGGGGCGTATTCACCCCTCCACTTT. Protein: CASSLSGQGAYSPLHF.

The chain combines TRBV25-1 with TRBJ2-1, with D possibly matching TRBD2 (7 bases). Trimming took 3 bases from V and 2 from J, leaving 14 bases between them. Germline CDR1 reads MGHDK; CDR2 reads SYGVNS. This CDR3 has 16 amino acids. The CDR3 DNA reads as TGTGCCAGCAGTGACGCGGGGGCAAGCACCTACAATGAGCAGTTCTTC. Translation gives CASSDAGASTYNEQFF.

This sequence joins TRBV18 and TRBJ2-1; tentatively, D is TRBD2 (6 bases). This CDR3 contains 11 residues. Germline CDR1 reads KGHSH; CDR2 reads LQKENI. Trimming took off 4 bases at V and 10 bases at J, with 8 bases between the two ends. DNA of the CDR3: TGTGCCAGCTCACGACTAGACGAGCAGTTCTTC. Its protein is CASSRLDEQFF. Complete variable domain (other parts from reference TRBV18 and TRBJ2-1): NAGVMQNPRHLVRRRGQEARLRCSPMKGHSHVYWYRQLPEEGLKFMVYLQKENIIDESGMPKERFSAEFPKEGPSILRIQQVVRGDSAAYFCASSRLDEQFFGPGTRLTVL.

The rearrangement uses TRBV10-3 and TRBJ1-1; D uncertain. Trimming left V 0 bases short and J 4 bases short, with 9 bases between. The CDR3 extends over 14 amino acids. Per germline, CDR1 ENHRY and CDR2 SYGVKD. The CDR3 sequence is CAISESPGSTEAFF. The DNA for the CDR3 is TGTGCCATCAGTGAGTCTCCCGGGAGCACTGAAGCTTTCTTT.

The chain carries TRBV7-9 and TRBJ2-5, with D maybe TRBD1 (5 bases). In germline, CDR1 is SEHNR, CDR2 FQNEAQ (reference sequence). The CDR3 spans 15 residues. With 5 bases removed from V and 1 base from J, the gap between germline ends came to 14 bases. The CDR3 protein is CASSPVFGAQETQYF. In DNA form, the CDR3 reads TGTGCCAGCAGCCCTGTGTTTGGGGCCCAAGAGACCCAGTACTTC.

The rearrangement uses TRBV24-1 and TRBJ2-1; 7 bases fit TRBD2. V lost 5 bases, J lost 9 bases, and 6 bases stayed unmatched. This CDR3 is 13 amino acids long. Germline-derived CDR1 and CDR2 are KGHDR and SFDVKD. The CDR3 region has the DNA TGTGCCACCAGTGTGGGCGGGAGTGGTGAGCAGTTCTTC. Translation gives CATSVGGSGEQFF.

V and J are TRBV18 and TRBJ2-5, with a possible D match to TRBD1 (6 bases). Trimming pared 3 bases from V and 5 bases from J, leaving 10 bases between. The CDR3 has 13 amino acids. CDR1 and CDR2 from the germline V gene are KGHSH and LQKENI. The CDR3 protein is CASSPLQGETQYF. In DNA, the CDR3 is TGTGCCAGCTCACCTTTACAGGGTGAGACCCAGTACTTC.

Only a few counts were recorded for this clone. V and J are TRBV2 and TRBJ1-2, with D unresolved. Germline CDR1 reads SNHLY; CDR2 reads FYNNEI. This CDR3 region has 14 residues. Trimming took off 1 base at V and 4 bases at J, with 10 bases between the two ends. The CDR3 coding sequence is TGTGCCAGCAGTGAAGAGTCTGGATTCTATGGCTACACCTTC. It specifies CASSEESGFYGYTF.

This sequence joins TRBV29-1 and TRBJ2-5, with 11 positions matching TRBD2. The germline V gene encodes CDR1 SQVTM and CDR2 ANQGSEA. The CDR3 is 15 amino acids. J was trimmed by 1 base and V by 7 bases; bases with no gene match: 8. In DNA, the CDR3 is TGCAGCGGGGGCCCTAGCGGGAGGTTCCAAGAGACCCAGTACTTC. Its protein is CSGGPSGRFQETQYF. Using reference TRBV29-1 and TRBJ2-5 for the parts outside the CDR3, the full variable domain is SAVISQKPSRDICQRGTSLTIQCQVDSQVTMMFWYRQQPGQSLTLIATANQGSEATYESGFVIDKFPISRPNLTFSTLTVSNMSPEDSSIYLCSGGPSGRFQETQYFGPGTRLLVL.

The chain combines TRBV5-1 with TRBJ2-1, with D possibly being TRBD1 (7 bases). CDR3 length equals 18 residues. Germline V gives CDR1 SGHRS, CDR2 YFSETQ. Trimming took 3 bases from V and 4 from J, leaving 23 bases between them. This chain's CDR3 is CASSSTGAQLGGYNEQFF. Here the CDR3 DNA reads TGCGCCAGCAGCTCTACAGGGGCCCAACTCGGAGGGTACAATGAGCAGTTCTTC. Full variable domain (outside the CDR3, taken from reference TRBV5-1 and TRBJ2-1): KAGVTQTPRYLIKTRGQQVTLSCSPISGHRSVSWYQQTPGQGLQFLFEYFSETQRNKGNFPGRFSGRQFSNSRSEMNVSTLELGDSALYLCASSSTGAQLGGYNEQFFGPGTRLTVL.

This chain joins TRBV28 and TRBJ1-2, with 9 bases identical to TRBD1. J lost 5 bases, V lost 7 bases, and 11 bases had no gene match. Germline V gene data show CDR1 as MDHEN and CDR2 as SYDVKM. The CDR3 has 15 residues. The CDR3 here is CASKTPGQGRYGYTF. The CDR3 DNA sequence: TGTGCCAGCAAGACTCCGGGACAGGGAAGATATGGCTACACCTTC.

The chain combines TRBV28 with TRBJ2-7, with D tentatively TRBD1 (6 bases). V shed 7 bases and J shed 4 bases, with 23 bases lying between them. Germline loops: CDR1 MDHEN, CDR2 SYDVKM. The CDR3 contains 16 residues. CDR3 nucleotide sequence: TGTGCCAGCACCAAACAGGGTACCCGGGGATTATACGAGCAGTACTTC. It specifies CASTKQGTRGLYEQYF. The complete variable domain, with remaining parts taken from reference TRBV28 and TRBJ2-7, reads DVKVTQSSRYLVKRTGEKVFLECVQDMDHENMFWYRQDPGLGLRLIYFSYDVKMKEKGDIPEGYSVSREKKERFSLILESASTNQTSMYLCASTKQGTRGLYEQYFGPGTRLTVT.

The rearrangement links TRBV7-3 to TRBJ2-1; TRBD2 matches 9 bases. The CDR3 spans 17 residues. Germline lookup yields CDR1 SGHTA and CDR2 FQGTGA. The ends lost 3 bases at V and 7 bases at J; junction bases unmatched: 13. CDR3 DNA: TGTGCCAGCAGCTTCGATCGGGGCGGGAGGGCCAGGAATGAGCAGTTCTTC. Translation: CASSFDRGGRARNEQFF. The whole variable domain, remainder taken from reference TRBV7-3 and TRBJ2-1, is GAGVSQTPSNKVTEKGKYVELRCDPISGHTALYWYRQSLGQGPEFLIYFQGTGAADDSGLPNDRFFAVRPEGSVSTLKIQRTERGDSAVYLCASSFDRGGRARNEQFFGPGTRLTVL.

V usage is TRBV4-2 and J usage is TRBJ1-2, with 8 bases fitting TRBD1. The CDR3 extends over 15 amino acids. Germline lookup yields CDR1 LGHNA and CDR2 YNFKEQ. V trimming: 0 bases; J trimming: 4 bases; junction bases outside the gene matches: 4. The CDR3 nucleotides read TGTGCCAGCAGCCAAGATGGGCAGGGGGCCTATGGCTACACCTTC. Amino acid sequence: CASSQDGQGAYGYTF.

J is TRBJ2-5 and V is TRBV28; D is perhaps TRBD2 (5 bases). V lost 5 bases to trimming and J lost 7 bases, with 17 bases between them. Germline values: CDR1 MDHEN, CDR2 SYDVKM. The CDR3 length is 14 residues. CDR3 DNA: TGTGCCAGCAGTCTGGAGGCAGACGGATGGACCCAGTACTTC. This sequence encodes CASSLEADGWTQYF.

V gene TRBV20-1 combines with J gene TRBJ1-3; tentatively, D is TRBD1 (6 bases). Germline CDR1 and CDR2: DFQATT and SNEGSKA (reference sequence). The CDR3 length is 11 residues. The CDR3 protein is CSADSGNTIYF. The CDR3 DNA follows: TGCAGCGCGGACAGTGGAAACACCATATATTTT.

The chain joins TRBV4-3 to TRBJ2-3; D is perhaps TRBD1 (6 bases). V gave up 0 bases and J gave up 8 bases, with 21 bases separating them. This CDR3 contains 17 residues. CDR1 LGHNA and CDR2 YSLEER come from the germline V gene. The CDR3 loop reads CASSQDYGGPPSGTQYF. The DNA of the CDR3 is TGCGCCAGCAGCCAAGATTATGGGGGCCCGCCGTCCGGTACGCAGTATTTT.

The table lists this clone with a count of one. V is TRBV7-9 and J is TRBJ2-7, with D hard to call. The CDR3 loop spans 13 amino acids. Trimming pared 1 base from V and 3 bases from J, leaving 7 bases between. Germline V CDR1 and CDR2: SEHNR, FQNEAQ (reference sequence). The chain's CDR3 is CASSLGRNYEQYF. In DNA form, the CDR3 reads TGTGCCAGCAGCTTAGGCCGGAACTACGAGCAGTACTTC.

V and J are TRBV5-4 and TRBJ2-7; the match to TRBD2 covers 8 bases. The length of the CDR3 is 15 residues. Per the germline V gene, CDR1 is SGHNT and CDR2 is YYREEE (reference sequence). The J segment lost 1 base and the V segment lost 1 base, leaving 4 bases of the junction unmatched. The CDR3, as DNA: TGTGCCAGCAGCTTGTGGCGGGAGGCGTCCTACGAGCAGTACTTC. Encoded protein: CASSLWREASYEQYF. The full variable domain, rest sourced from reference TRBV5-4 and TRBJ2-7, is ETGVTQSPTHLIKTRGQQVTLRCSSQSGHNTVSWYQQALGQGPQFIFQYYREEENGRGNFPPRFSGLQFPNYSSELNVNALELDDSALYLCASSLWREASYEQYFGPGTRLTVT.

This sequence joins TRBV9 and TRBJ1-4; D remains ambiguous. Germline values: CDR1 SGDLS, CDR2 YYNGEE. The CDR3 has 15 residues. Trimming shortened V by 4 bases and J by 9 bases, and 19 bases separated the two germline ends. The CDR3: CASSLHGRDTKKLFF. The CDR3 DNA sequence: TGTGCCAGCAGCTTACATGGTAGGGATACGAAAAAACTGTTTTTT.

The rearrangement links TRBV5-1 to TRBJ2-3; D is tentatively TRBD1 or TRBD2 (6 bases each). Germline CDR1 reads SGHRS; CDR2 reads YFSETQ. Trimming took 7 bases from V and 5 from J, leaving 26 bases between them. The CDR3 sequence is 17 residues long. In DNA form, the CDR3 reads TGCGCCAGCTATAGGGGGGACGACCCTCCCGCAGGAGATACGCAGTATTTT. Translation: CASYRGDDPPAGDTQYF.

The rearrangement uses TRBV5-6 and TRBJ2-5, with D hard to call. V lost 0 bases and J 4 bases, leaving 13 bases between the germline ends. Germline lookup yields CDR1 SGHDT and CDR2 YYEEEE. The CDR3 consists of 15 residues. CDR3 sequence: CASSLAPNRGETQYF. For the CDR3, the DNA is TGTGCCAGCAGCTTGGCGCCCAACAGAGGAGAGACCCAGTACTTC.